These 11 T cell receptor beta chains were sequenced from one sample in a study of Ad26.COV2.S vaccination and SARS-CoV-2 variants. TCRdb's table, derived via immunoSEQ multiplex PCR, lists solely in-frame clones and lacks some. The sample lists more than 150,000 clones, roughly 85% occurring once. The sample was peripheral blood, taken after recovery from COVID-19. The source of these receptors is a human donor who had recovered from COVID-19.

Concerning this clone: Other DNA sequences within the sample encode an identical CDR3. This chain links TRBV9 with TRBJ2-2, with unresolved D. The CDR3 covers 13 residues. The germline CDR1 and CDR2 sequences are SGDLS and YYNGEE. Trimming left V 0 bases short and J 4 bases short, with 4 bases between. CDR3 residues: CASSVGPTGELFF. The CDR3, as DNA: TGTGCCAGCAGCGTAGGGCCCACCGGGGAGCTGTTTTTT.

The chain recombines TRBV7-9 with TRBJ2-7; D possibly uses TRBD1 or TRBD2 (6 bases each). This CDR3 region has 14 residues. V was clipped by 10 bases and J by 6 bases, with 22 bases between them. Per the germline V gene, CDR1 is SEHNR and CDR2 is FQNEAQ (reference sequence). The CDR3 coding sequence is TGTGCCATCAAGGCGGCAGGAGGGGGAGGCGAGCAGTACTTC. Its translation: CAIKAAGGGGEQYF.

V usage is TRBV4-1 and J usage is TRBJ2-7; D is possibly TRBD1 (6 bases). Trimming left V 2 bases short and J 3 bases short, with 17 bases between. From germline, CDR1 is MGHRA and CDR2 YSYEKL. This CDR3 spans 16 amino acids. CDR3 amino acids: CASSQKGGIEVYEQYF. In nucleotides, the CDR3 is TGCGCCAGCAGCCAAAAAGGGGGAATAGAAGTCTACGAGCAGTACTTC.

The genes are TRBV9 and TRBJ1-5; D remains unclear. CDR1 is SGDLS, CDR2 YYNGEE, per germline. V gave up 4 bases and J gave up 0 bases, with 11 bases separating them. The CDR3 spans 15 residues. The CDR3: CASSPTDGSNQPQHF. The CDR3 bases are TGTGCCAGCAGCCCAACAGACGGTAGCAATCAGCCCCAGCATTTT.

This clone was seen a few times. This chain links TRBV27 with TRBJ2-7, with 12 bases fitting TRBD2. V dropped 5 bases and J dropped 5; count of bases not matched to a gene: 13. Germline CDR1 is MNHEY and CDR2 is SMNVEV (reference sequence). The CDR3 consists of 17 residues. Here the CDR3 reads CASSPSLLTSGRHEQYF. In nucleotides, the CDR3 is TGTGCCAGCAGTCCCTCGCTCCTGACTAGCGGGAGACACGAGCAGTACTTC.

J is TRBJ2-6 and V is TRBV2; D not certain. The germline V and J ends were trimmed by 6 bases and 0 bases, with 18 bases remaining between them. This CDR3 comprises 18 residues. Germline CDR1 is SNHLY and CDR2 is FYNNEI. CDR3 DNA sequence: TGTGCCAGCAGGGATCCACGTACAGTTAGCTCTGGGGCCAACGTCCTGACTTTC. Amino acids: CASRDPRTVSSGANVLTF. Full variable domain (outside the CDR3, taken from reference TRBV2 and TRBJ2-6): EPEVTQTPSHQVTQMGQEVILRCVPISNHLYFYWYRQILGQKVEFLVSFYNNEISEKSEIFDDQFSVERPDGSNFTLKIRSTKLEDSAMYFCASRDPRTVSSGANVLTFGAGSRLTVL.

This chain joins TRBV2 and TRBJ1-6; 8 bases map to TRBD1. The CDR3 runs to 14 residues. Germline assignment: CDR1 SNHLY and CDR2 FYNNEI. Trimming removed 6 bases from V and 5 bases from J; junction bases left unmatched: 3. The CDR3 region is CASRRDRNNSPLHF. CDR3 sequence (DNA): TGTGCCAGCAGAAGGGACAGGAATAATTCACCCCTCCACTTT.

The chain is built from TRBV5-4 and TRBJ2-1; TRBD2 agrees at 7 bases. V dropped 0 bases and J dropped 4; count of bases not matched to a gene: 1. The germline V gene encodes CDR1 SGHNT and CDR2 YYREEE (reference sequence). The CDR3 spans 14 residues. The DNA of the CDR3 is TGTGCCAGCAGCTTGGCTAGCGGATACAATGAGCAGTTCTTC. It yields the protein CASSLASGYNEQFF.

This sequence joins TRBV7-8 and TRBJ2-7; 11 bases agree with TRBD2. J lost 3 bases, V lost 6 bases, and 7 bases had no gene match. Germline-derived CDR1 and CDR2 are SGHVS and FQNEAQ. This CDR3 spans 15 amino acids. This chain's CDR3 is CASSFSGRANYEQYF. The CDR3 coding sequence is TGTGCCAGCAGTTTTAGCGGGAGGGCCAACTACGAGCAGTACTTC.

The J gene is TRBJ1-1, the V gene TRBV18; D possibly corresponds to TRBD1 (5 bases). This CDR3 region has 12 residues. Trimming shortened V by 1 base and J by 10 bases, and 10 bases separated the two germline ends. Germline CDR1 reads KGHSH; CDR2 reads LQKENI. The DNA for the CDR3 is TGTGCCAGCTCACCACTGGACGGGGGAGCTTTCTTT. Its protein product is CASSPLDGGAFF. The variable domain in full, with the rest retrieved from reference TRBV18 and TRBJ1-1, is NAGVMQNPRHLVRRRGQEARLRCSPMKGHSHVYWYRQLPEEGLKFMVYLQKENIIDESGMPKERFSAEFPKEGPSILRIQQVVRGDSAAYFCASSPLDGGAFFGQGTRLTVV.

The chain links TRBV19 to TRBJ1-2, with D tentatively TRBD1 (5 bases). The length of the CDR3 is 15 residues. V was trimmed by 4 bases and J by 3 bases, leaving 15 bases between them. Germline V gene data show CDR1 as LNHDA and CDR2 as SQIVND (reference sequence). Here the CDR3 DNA reads TGTGCCAGTAGTAACCCGGGTGGAGGGGACTATGGCTACACCTTC. Residues: CASSNPGGGDYGYTF.